This T cell receptor (beta chain) appears in the sequencing data of a study of OX40 agonist ivuxolimab in advanced cancers. Trimming stripped 6 bases from V and 0 bases from J, with 7 bases between. Germline V CDR1 and CDR2: SGHRS, YFSETQ. This CDR3 spans 13 amino acids. Libraries were prepared by immunoSEQ multiplex PCR; TCRdb keeps only in-frame clonotypes and omits some of them. Of 55,000 to 80,000 clones detected, nearly 90% appear once; the ten largest clones hold around 12%. This clone was found a few times. The source was CD4+ or CD8+ T cells sorted from blood, collected in a trial of the OX40 agonist ivuxolimab. This receptor was obtained from an adult with an advanced solid tumor such as melanoma, head and neck, liver or kidney cancer. The V and J genes are TRBV5-1 and TRBJ2-1; D not resolved. CDR3 bases: TGCGCCAGCATAGGAAGCTCCTACAATGAGCAGTTCTTC. Its protein is CASIGSSYNEQFF.